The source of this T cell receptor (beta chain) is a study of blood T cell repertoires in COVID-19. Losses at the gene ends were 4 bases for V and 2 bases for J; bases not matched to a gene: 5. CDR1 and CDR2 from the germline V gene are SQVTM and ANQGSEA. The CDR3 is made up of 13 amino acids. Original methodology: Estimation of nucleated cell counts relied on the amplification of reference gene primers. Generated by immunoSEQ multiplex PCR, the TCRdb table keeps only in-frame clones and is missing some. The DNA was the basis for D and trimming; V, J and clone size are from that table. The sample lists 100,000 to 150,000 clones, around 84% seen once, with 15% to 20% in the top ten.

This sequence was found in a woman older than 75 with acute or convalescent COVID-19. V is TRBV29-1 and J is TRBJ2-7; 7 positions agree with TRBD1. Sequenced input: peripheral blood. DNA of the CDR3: TGCAGCGTTGGACAGGGCGGACCCTACGAGCAGTACTTC. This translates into CSVGQGGPYEQYF.